This note documents a single TCR beta chain sequence. Its antigen is as yet unknown. The data were taken from a study of T cell responses to AZD1222 COVID-19 vaccine. Study-wide results and limits: Recipients of two AZD1222 doses showed rising Spike-specific TCR breadth and depth.

Libraries were prepared by immunoSEQ multiplex PCR; TCRdb keeps only in-frame clonotypes and omits some of them. Here the sample spans roughly 140,000 clones, about 90% being singletons. The CDR3 is 13 amino acids. V trimming: 5 bases; J trimming: 9 bases; junction bases outside the gene matches: 9. Germline CDR1 is SQVTM and CDR2 is ANQGSEA. This sequence joins TRBV29-1 and TRBJ2-1; 8 bases agree with TRBD2. The sequence came from an adult in good health. The material sequenced was peripheral blood, taken on day 0 of AZD1222 vaccination. DNA for the CDR3: TGCAGCGTTTCCAGCGGGAGTTATTTTGAGCAGTTCTTC. Translation gives CSVSSGSYFEQFF.